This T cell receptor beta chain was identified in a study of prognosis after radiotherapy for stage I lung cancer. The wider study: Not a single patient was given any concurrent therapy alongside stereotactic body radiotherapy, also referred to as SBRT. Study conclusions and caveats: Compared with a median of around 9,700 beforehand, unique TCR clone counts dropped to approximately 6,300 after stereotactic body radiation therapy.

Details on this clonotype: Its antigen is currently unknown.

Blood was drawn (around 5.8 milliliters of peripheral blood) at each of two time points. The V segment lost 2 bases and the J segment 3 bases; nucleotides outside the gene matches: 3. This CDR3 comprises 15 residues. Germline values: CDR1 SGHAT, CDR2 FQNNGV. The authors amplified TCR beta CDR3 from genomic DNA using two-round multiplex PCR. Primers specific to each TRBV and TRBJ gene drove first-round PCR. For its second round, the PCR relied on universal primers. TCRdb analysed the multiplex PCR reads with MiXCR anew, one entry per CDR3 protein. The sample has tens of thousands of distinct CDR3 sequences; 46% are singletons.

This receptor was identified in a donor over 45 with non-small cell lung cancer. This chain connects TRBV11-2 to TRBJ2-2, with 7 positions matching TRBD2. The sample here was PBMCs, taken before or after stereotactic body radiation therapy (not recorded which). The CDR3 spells CASSLTSAHTGELFF. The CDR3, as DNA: TGTGCCAGCAGCTTAACTAGCGCCCACACCGGGGAGCTGTTTTTT.